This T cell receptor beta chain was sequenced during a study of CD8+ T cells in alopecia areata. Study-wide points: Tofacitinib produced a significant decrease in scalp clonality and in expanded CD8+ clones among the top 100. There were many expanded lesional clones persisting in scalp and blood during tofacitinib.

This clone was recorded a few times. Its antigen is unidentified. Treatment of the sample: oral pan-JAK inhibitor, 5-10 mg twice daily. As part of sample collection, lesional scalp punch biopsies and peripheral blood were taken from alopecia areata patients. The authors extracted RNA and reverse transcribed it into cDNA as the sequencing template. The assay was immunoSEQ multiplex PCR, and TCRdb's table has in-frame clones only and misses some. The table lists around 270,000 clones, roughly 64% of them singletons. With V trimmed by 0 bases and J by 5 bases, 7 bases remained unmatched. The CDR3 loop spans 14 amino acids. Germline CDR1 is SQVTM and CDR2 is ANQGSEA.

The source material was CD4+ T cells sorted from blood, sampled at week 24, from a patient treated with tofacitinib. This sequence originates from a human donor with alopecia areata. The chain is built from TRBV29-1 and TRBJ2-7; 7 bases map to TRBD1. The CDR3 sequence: CSVEEGQGVDEQYF. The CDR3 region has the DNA TGCAGCGTTGAAGAAGGCCAGGGGGTCGACGAGCAGTACTTC.